This T cell receptor (beta chain) originates from a study of shared clonotypes between healthy human individuals. In germline, CDR1 is SGDLS, CDR2 YYNGEE. This CDR3 comprises 17 residues. The V gene lost 0 bases and the J gene lost 3 bases, with 18 bases spanning the gap. CD45RO-negative, CCR7-positively selected cells formed the naive CD8 fraction, excluding terminally differentiated effector memory CD45RA+ cells. Method: immunoSEQ multiplex PCR; TCRdb's copy keeps in-frame clones and lacks some. The sample has about 2.2 million clones; about 94% are singletons. V gene TRBV9 combines with J gene TRBJ1-1; a weak D match, TRBD1 (5 bases). The sequence came from a man younger than 35 in good health. Some clones in this sample may be carry-over from other donors' samples. The sample was naive CD8+ T cells from PBMCs. The CDR3 DNA follows: TGTGCCAGCAGCGTAGCTACAGCGGGGGTCCGCCACACTGAAGCTTTCTTT. This encodes CASSVATAGVRHTEAFF.